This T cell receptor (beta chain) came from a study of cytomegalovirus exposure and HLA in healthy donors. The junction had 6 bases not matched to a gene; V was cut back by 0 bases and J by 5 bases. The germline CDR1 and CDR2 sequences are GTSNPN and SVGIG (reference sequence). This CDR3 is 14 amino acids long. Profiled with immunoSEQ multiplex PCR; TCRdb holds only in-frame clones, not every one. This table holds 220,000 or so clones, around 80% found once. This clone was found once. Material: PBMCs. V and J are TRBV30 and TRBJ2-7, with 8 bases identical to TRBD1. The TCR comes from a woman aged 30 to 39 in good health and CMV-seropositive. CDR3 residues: CAWSVEDRVHEQYF. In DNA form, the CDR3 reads TGTGCCTGGAGTGTCGAGGACAGGGTCCACGAGCAGTACTTC.